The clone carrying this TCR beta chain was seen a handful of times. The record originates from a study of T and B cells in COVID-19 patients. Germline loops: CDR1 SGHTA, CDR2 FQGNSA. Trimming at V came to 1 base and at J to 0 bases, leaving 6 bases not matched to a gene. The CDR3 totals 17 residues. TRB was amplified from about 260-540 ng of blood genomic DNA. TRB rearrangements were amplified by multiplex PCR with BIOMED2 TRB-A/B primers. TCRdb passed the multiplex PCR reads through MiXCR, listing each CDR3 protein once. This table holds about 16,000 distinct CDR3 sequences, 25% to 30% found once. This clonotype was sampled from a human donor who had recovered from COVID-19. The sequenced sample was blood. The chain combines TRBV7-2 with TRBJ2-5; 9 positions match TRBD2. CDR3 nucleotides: TGTGCCAGCAGCTTAGGGGGGAGCGGGGGGTACCAAGAGACCCAGTACTTC. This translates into CASSLGGSGGYQETQYF.